This T cell receptor (beta chain) was documented in a study of cytomegalovirus exposure and HLA in healthy donors. The CDR3 consists of 15 residues. V shed 7 bases and J shed 3 bases, with 17 bases lying between them. The V gene's germline CDR1 is MNHNY and CDR2 SVGAGI (reference sequence). Points from the study as a whole: HLA restriction was apparent for most CMV-associated TCR beta chains in a later analysis. Highly shared variants forming one cluster were likely a sequencing artifact. A later analysis linked a missense variant in DCLRE1C to the trimming of TCR beta V and J genes. There were several of the most significant clusters that appeared linked to common viral pathogens in a later analysis.

On this clone: No antigen is known for it.

The PCR employed 60 Vbeta primers together with 13 Jbeta primers. Produced via immunoSEQ multiplex PCR; TCRdb's table is partial and in-frame only. This table has about 94,000 clones, about four fifths appearing once. The chain employs TRBV6-6 and TRBJ2-3, with D possibly being TRBD2 (5 bases). Material: PBMCs. This receptor was identified in a woman aged 40 to 49 in good health and CMV-seronegative. The CDR3 DNA reads as TGTGCCAGCACCGCGGACCGGGGAAGGACAGATACGCAGTATTTT. Residues: CASTADRGRTDTQYF.